These 21 T cell receptor beta chains came from one sample sequenced in a study of cytomegalovirus exposure and HLA in healthy donors. TCRdb keeps only in-frame clones here, not all; method: immunoSEQ multiplex PCR. This sample has about 160,000 clones, with 90% to 97% found just once. The sample comprised PBMCs. Every receptor here comes from a woman in her late teens or twenties in good health and CMV-seronegative.

This clone came up a few times. This sequence joins TRBV30 and TRBJ1-2, with D unresolved. This CDR3 region has 13 residues. The ends were cut back, 1 base at V and 7 bases at J, with 13 bases in the middle. Germline assignment: CDR1 GTSNPN and CDR2 SVGIG (reference sequence). The chain's CDR3 is CAWSGPAEGGYTF. The DNA of the CDR3 is TGTGCCTGGAGTGGTCCGGCGGAGGGTGGCTACACCTTC. Complete variable domain (other parts from reference TRBV30 and TRBJ1-2): SQTIHQWPATLVQPVGSPLSLECTVEGTSNPNLYWYRQAAGRGLQLLFYSVGIGQISSEVPQNLSASRPQDRQFILSSKKLLLSDSGFYLCAWSGPAEGGYTFGSGTRLTVV.

The chain combines TRBV7-8 with TRBJ2-5; TRBD2 agrees at 15 bases. The CDR3 is made up of 18 amino acids. Germline CDR1 is SGHVS and CDR2 is FQNEAQ. Trimming removed 5 bases from V and 2 bases from J; junction bases left unmatched: 9. CDR3 in amino acids: CASSPRTSGGGEQETQYF. The CDR3 DNA reads as TGTGCCAGCAGCCCCCGGACTAGCGGGGGGGGAGAACAAGAGACCCAGTACTTC.

This clone has more than one count but fewer than ten. V gene TRBV6-6 combines with J gene TRBJ2-7, with D maybe TRBD1 (5 bases). The CDR3 covers 15 residues. Germline lookup yields CDR1 MNHNY and CDR2 SVGAGI (reference sequence). The germline V and J ends were trimmed by 8 bases and 3 bases, with 20 bases remaining between them. The CDR3, as DNA: TGTGCCAGCCTCGGCCGGCAGGGCCTTCTCTACGAGCAGTACTTC. As protein: CASLGRQGLLYEQYF.

The rearrangement links TRBV14 to TRBJ2-7; no clear D gene. V shed 4 bases and J shed 0 bases, with 7 bases lying between them. The CDR3 extends over 13 amino acids. Germline V lookup: CDR1 SGHDN, CDR2 FVKESK. DNA for the CDR3: TGTGCCAGCAGCCTCACAATCTCCTACGAGCAGTACTTC. Translation: CASSLTISYEQYF.

This clone appeared once. Mismatch with germline at one junction end may stem from a read error. The gene calls are TRBV7-8 and TRBJ2-6, with D hard to call. The length of the CDR3 is 14 residues. The germline V gene has CDR1 SGHVS and CDR2 FQNEAQ. The CDR3: CASSLAKSPKVLTF. CDR3 in DNA: TGTGCCAGCAGCTTAGCGAAAAGCCCCAAGGTCCTGACTTTC.

The chain recombines TRBV9 with TRBJ1-4; D is perhaps TRBD1 (6 bases). Trimming shortened V by 1 base and J by 4 bases, and 11 bases separated the two germline ends. The length of the CDR3 is 15 residues. Per the germline V gene, CDR1 is SGDLS and CDR2 is YYNGEE. The CDR3 nucleotides are TGTGCCAGCAGCGTATCAGGGGATATTAATGAAAAACTGTTTTTT. This codes for CASSVSGDINEKLFF. The full variable domain, completed using reference TRBV9 and TRBJ1-4, is DSGVTQTPKHLITATGQRVTLRCSPRSGDLSVYWYQQSLDQGLQFLIQYYNGEERAKGNILERFSAQQFPDLHSELNLSSLELGDSALYFCASSVSGDINEKLFFGSGTQLSVL.

V usage is TRBV18 and J usage is TRBJ2-7; a weak D match, TRBD2 (7 bases). CDR3 size: 14 residues. Germline CDR1 reads KGHSH; CDR2 reads LQKENI. Trimming removed 2 bases at V and 6 bases at J, with 14 bases between. The CDR3 region is CASSPGQGRGEQYF. DNA of the CDR3: TGTGCCAGCTCACCAGGGCAGGGGAGGGGCGAGCAGTACTTC.

CDR3 in DNA: TGTGCCAGCCTACAGGGTCGGCCTGAAGCTTTCTTT. Translation gives CASLQGRPEAFF. The J gene is TRBJ1-1, the V gene TRBV6-1; the D gene is possibly TRBD1 (6 bases). Germline CDR1 and CDR2: MNHNS and SASEGT. Trimming shortened V by 8 bases and J by 6 bases, and 13 bases separated the two germline ends. The CDR3 sequence is 12 residues long.

V is TRBV5-1 and J is TRBJ2-3, with 9 bases that match TRBD1. This CDR3 has 16 residues. Germline-derived CDR1 and CDR2 are SGHRS and YFSETQ. V lost 2 bases to trimming and J lost 1 base; unmatched junction nucleotides: 5. Here the CDR3 DNA reads TGCGCCAGCAGCTTACCGGGACAGGGAGGCACAGATACGCAGTATTTT. As protein: CASSLPGQGGTDTQYF.

The CDR3 spells CASRRGAGDTGELFF. CDR3 coding DNA: TGTGCCAGCAGGAGGGGAGCGGGGGACACCGGGGAGCTGTTTTTT. The chain links TRBV11-2 to TRBJ2-2, with 8 bases aligning to TRBD2. V lost 6 bases and J lost 3; bases outside the gene matches: 6. Germline CDR1 and CDR2: SGHAT and FQNNGV. This CDR3 comprises 15 residues.

The J gene is TRBJ1-1, the V gene TRBV6-5; D is perhaps TRBD1 (5 bases). V lost 6 bases, J lost 10 bases, and 21 bases lay in between. Looked up from germline, CDR1 is MNHEY and CDR2 is SVGAGI. The CDR3 has 14 residues. Written as DNA, the CDR3 is TGTGCCAGCAGATCACCAGGGTCTCGGGCCGTAGCTTTCTTT. Encoded protein: CASRSPGSRAVAFF.

J is TRBJ2-7 and V is TRBV6-5; 7 bases align to TRBD1. CDR1 and CDR2 (germline): MNHEY, SVGAGI. There are 13 residues in the CDR3. Trimming cost V 2 bases and J 3 bases; bases outside gene matches: 1. The DNA of the CDR3 is TGTGCCAGCAGTTACGGGACAGTCTACGAGCAGTACTTC. Translation gives CASSYGTVYEQYF.

The chain uses TRBV7-9 and TRBJ1-2; D unclear. CDR3 length: 11 amino acids. Germline-derived CDR1 and CDR2 are SEHNR and FQNEAQ (reference sequence). V shed 5 bases and J shed 5 bases, with 6 bases lying between them. DNA of the CDR3: TGTGCCAGCAGCCTAACTTATGGCTACACCTTC. This gives the protein CASSLTYGYTF. Together with reference TRBV7-9 and TRBJ1-2, the CDR3 gives the full variable domain: DTGVSQNPRHKITKRGQNVTFRCDPISEHNRLYWYRQTLGQGPEFLTYFQNEAQLEKSRLLSDRFSAERPKGSFSTLEIQRTEQGDSAMYLCASSLTYGYTFGSGTRLTVV.

The count of this clone is one. The V and J genes are TRBV18 and TRBJ1-2, with D perhaps matching TRBD1 (5 bases). The CDR3 has 14 amino acids. The V end was cut by 1 base, the J end by 8 bases, with 14 bases between. The germline CDR1 and CDR2 sequences are KGHSH and LQKENI. The CDR3 coding sequence is TGTGCCAGCTCACCACGGGGGGGGGACGGAGGCTACACCTTC. Protein sequence: CASSPRGGDGGYTF.

The CDR3 DNA follows: TGTGCCATCAGTGAGTCGACTAGCACAGATACGCAGTATTTT. It specifies CAISESTSTDTQYF. The gene calls are TRBV10-3 and TRBJ2-3; D not certain. The V gene lost 0 bases and the J gene lost 0 bases, with 4 bases spanning the gap. This CDR3 spans 14 amino acids. Per germline, CDR1 ENHRY and CDR2 SYGVKD.

This chain links TRBV29-1 with TRBJ1-1; 8 nucleotides match TRBD1. V shed 5 bases and J 4 bases; nucleotides not matched to a gene: 3. The CDR3 extends over 12 amino acids. The germline gives CDR1 SQVTM, CDR2 ANQGSEA. The CDR3 sequence: CSVSRGPTEAFF. The CDR3 nucleotides are TGCAGCGTTTCCAGGGGGCCCACTGAAGCTTTCTTT.

The chain has TRBV12-5 and TRBJ1-3; no clear D gene. The CDR3 contains 12 residues. Germline V gives CDR1 LGHNT, CDR2 FRNRAP. Deletions cut 7 bases from V and 2 bases from J, with 6 bases between. CDR3 residues: CASAGTGNTIYF. The CDR3 DNA is TGTGCTAGTGCAGGAACTGGAAACACCATATATTTT.

The sample holds one count of this clone. The V and J genes are TRBV6-5 and TRBJ1-2, with a weak D call TRBD1 (6 bases). Germline V lookup: CDR1 MNHEY, CDR2 SVGAGI. There are 16 residues in the CDR3. Trimming left V 0 bases short and J 2 bases short, with 13 bases between. CDR3 amino acids: CASSYSLTGQNYGYTF. DNA of the CDR3: TGTGCCAGCAGTTACTCGCTTACAGGGCAAAACTATGGCTACACCTTC.

The V and J genes are TRBV2 and TRBJ2-7; D ambiguous. Germline CDR1 and CDR2: SNHLY and FYNNEI. Trimming took off 10 bases at V and 1 base at J, with 11 bases between the two ends. There are 12 residues in the CDR3. The CDR3 spells CATMTSSYEQYF. CDR3 DNA: TGTGCCACCATGACTTCTTCCTACGAGCAGTACTTC. Full variable domain (remainder filled in from reference TRBV2 and TRBJ2-7): EPEVTQTPSHQVTQMGQEVILRCVPISNHLYFYWYRQILGQKVEFLVSFYNNEISEKSEIFDDQFSVERPDGSNFTLKIRSTKLEDSAMYFCATMTSSYEQYFGPGTRLTVT.

As concerns this clone: The same CDR3 is also encoded by other DNA sequences in this sample. This chain connects TRBV2 to TRBJ2-5; perhaps TRBD2 as D (6 bases). Trimming removed 4 bases from V and 3 bases from J, with 9 bases in between. Germline V CDR1 and CDR2: SNHLY, FYNNEI. CDR3 size: 13 residues. This chain's CDR3 is CASSGGGKETQYF. The CDR3 nucleotides read TGTGCCAGCAGTGGTGGGGGGAAAGAGACCCAGTACTTC. The full variable domain, rest sourced from reference TRBV2 and TRBJ2-5, is EPEVTQTPSHQVTQMGQEVILRCVPISNHLYFYWYRQILGQKVEFLVSFYNNEISEKSEIFDDQFSVERPDGSNFTLKIRSTKLEDSAMYFCASSGGGKETQYFGPGTRLLVL.

The gene calls are TRBV5-4 and TRBJ1-6, with 9 positions matching TRBD1. Germline V gives CDR1 SGHNT, CDR2 YYREEE (reference sequence). V was clipped by 4 bases and J by 4 bases; unmatched bases: 9. The CDR3 spans 17 residues. CDR3: CASSMGQGRGYNSPLHF. For the CDR3, the DNA is TGTGCCAGCAGCATGGGACAGGGAAGAGGGTATAATTCACCCCTCCACTTT.